Listed below are T cell receptor beta chains from one sample, sequenced in a study of blood T cell repertoires in COVID-19. Here immunoSEQ multiplex PCR was the method, and the copy in TCRdb shows in-frame clones only, minus some. The sample has under 250,000 clones, 85% seen once. Sequenced: peripheral blood. Every receptor here comes from a woman in her sixties or seventies with COVID-19, enrolled during active disease. Both conserved end residues are part of each CDR3. D genes are given only for firm matches. The listing skips clone size in some rows; elsewhere it reads once, few, many or a size class.

J gene: TRBJ2-7; V gene: TRBV6-2/TRBV6-3; clone size: NA; CDR3 length: 13; D gene: TRBD1; CDR3 DNA: TGTGCCAGCAGCGACAGGGTAGGGCACGAGCAGTACTTC; CDR3 protein: CASSDRVGHEQYF
J gene: TRBJ2-3; V gene: TRBV5-5; clone size: NA; CDR3 length: 16; D gene: TRBD2; CDR3 DNA: TGTGCCAGCAGCTTGGGACTAGCGGGATTCACAGATACGCAGTATTTT; CDR3 protein: CASSLGLAGFTDTQYF
J gene: TRBJ2-4; V gene: TRBV15; clone size: NA; CDR3 length: 16; D gene: NA; CDR3 DNA: TGTGCCACCAGCAGAGATCGGGACACAACCAAAAACATTCAGTACTTC; CDR3 protein: CATSRDRDTTKNIQYF
J gene: TRBJ2-5; V gene: TRBV7-3; clone size: NA; CDR3 length: 14; D gene: TRBD2; CDR3 DNA: TGTGCCAGCAGCTCTAGCGGGAGGGCGGAGACCCAGTACTTC; CDR3 protein: CASSSSGRAETQYF
J gene: TRBJ1-2; V gene: TRBV11-2; clone size: NA; CDR3 length: 14; D gene: NA; CDR3 DNA: TGTGCCAGCAGCTTAGGGACAGTAAACTATGGCTACACCTTC; CDR3 protein: CASSLGTVNYGYTF
J gene: TRBJ2-7; V gene: TRBV4-2; clone size: NA; CDR3 length: 15; D gene: TRBD2; CDR3 DNA: TGTGCCAGCAGCGTAAAGCGGGAGGGCCCCTACGAGCAGTACTTC; CDR3 protein: CASSVKREGPYEQYF
J gene: TRBJ2-2; V gene: TRBV19; clone size: NA; CDR3 length: 17; D gene: NA; CDR3 DNA: TGTGCCAGTAGTATAGGCGGCGGGGGCCCCGGGACCGGGGAGCTGTTTTTT; CDR3 protein: CASSIGGGGPGTGELFF
J gene: TRBJ2-5; V gene: TRBV30; clone size: NA; CDR3 length: 12; D gene: NA; CDR3 DNA: TGTGCCTGGGGCCCGGGTGGGGAGACCCAGTACTTC; CDR3 protein: CAWGPGGETQYF
J gene: TRBJ2-7; V gene: TRBV10-3; clone size: NA; CDR3 length: 13; D gene: TRBD1; CDR3 DNA: TGTGCCATCAGGGACAGGGGGCTGGTCGAGCAGTACTTC; CDR3 protein: CAIRDRGLVEQYF
J gene: TRBJ1-3; V gene: TRBV11-3; clone size: NA; CDR3 length: 16; D gene: NA; CDR3 DNA: TGTGCCAGCAGCTCGTGGAGGGTTTGGGCTGGAAACACCATATATTTT; CDR3 protein: CASSSWRVWAGNTIYF
J gene: TRBJ2-3; V gene: TRBV5-1; clone size: NA; CDR3 length: 19; D gene: TRBD2; CDR3 DNA: TGCGCCAGCAGCTTGTCGGCTAGCGGGGGGGCCGTGGGCACAGATACGCAGTATTTT; CDR3 protein: CASSLSASGGAVGTDTQYF
J gene: TRBJ2-7; V gene: TRBV24-1; clone size: once; CDR3 length: 17; D gene: NA; CDR3 DNA: TGTGCCACCAGTGATTTCAACGCGCTAGCCATTTCCTACGAGCAGTACTTC; CDR3 protein: CATSDFNALAISYEQYF
J gene: TRBJ2-7; V gene: TRBV11-2; clone size: NA; CDR3 length: 14; D gene: TRBD1; CDR3 DNA: TGTGCCGGGAGCCCGGGACAGTACTCCTACGAGCAGTACTTC; CDR3 protein: CAGSPGQYSYEQYF
J gene: TRBJ1-3; V gene: TRBV3-1/TRBV3-2; clone size: NA; CDR3 length: 16; D gene: TRBD1; CDR3 DNA: TGTGCCAGCAGCCGAATGTCAGGGGGCACTGGAAACACCATATATTTT; CDR3 protein: CASSRMSGGTGNTIYF
J gene: TRBJ2-1; V gene: TRBV29-1; clone size: NA; CDR3 length: 11; D gene: NA; CDR3 DNA: TGCAGCGGGTCGGACAGAAATGAGCAGTTCTTC; CDR3 protein: CSGSDRNEQFF
J gene: TRBJ2-7; V gene: TRBV3-1/TRBV3-2; clone size: NA; CDR3 length: 14; D gene: NA; CDR3 DNA: TGTGCCAGCAGCCATGGGCGAGGGTGGGACGAGCAGTACTTC; CDR3 protein: CASSHGRGWDEQYF
J gene: TRBJ2-5; V gene: TRBV11-1; clone size: NA; CDR3 length: 13; D gene: NA; CDR3 DNA: TGTGCCAGCAGCTTAGGAGCTGAAGAGACCCAGTACTTC; CDR3 protein: CASSLGAEETQYF
J gene: TRBJ1-6; V gene: TRBV9; clone size: NA; CDR3 length: 15; D gene: NA; CDR3 DNA: TGTGCCAGCAGCGTTGGACGGTTGGGAGGTTCACCCCTCCACTTT; CDR3 protein: CASSVGRLGGSPLHF
J gene: TRBJ2-2; V gene: TRBV5-1; clone size: NA; CDR3 length: 17; D gene: TRBD1; CDR3 DNA: TGCGCCAGCAGCCTGACAGGGGGCGCGGCGAACACCGGGGAGCTGTTTTTT; CDR3 protein: CASSLTGGAANTGELFF
J gene: TRBJ2-7; V gene: TRBV27; clone size: NA; CDR3 length: 15; D gene: NA; CDR3 DNA: TGTGCCAGCAGCCCCGGCTTTACCGGGGCCTACGAGCAGTACTTC; CDR3 protein: CASSPGFTGAYEQYF
J gene: TRBJ1-2; V gene: TRBV7-2; clone size: once; CDR3 length: 14; D gene: NA; CDR3 DNA: TGTGCCAGCAGCCTAACCCCGGCGGGCGGTGGCTACACCTTC; CDR3 protein: CASSLTPAGGGYTF
J gene: TRBJ1-1; V gene: TRBV19; clone size: NA; CDR3 length: 14; D gene: TRBD1; CDR3 DNA: TGTGCCAGTACCCGGGACAGGGGGCTGGTTGAAGCTTTCTTT; CDR3 protein: CASTRDRGLVEAFF
J gene: TRBJ1-1; V gene: TRBV19; clone size: few; CDR3 length: 14; D gene: TRBD1; CDR3 DNA: TGTGCCAGTAGTATAGCCGGACAGGGGACTGAAGCTTTCTTT; CDR3 protein: CASSIAGQGTEAFF
J gene: TRBJ1-6; V gene: TRBV6-5; clone size: NA; CDR3 length: 15; D gene: TRBD1; CDR3 DNA: TGTGCCAGCAGTTCCCTGACAGGGGGAAATTCACCCCTCCACTTT; CDR3 protein: CASSSLTGGNSPLHF
J gene: TRBJ1-2; V gene: TRBV24-1; clone size: NA; CDR3 length: 14; D gene: NA; CDR3 DNA: TGTGCCACCAGTGATTTGCAGAGGAACTATGGCTACACCTTC; CDR3 protein: CATSDLQRNYGYTF
J gene: TRBJ2-1; V gene: TRBV7-8; clone size: NA; CDR3 length: 14; D gene: TRBD2; CDR3 DNA: TGTGCCAGCAGACGTGGACTAGCGGGCGATGAGCAGTTCTTC; CDR3 protein: CASRRGLAGDEQFF
J gene: TRBJ2-7; V gene: TRBV19; clone size: NA; CDR3 length: 15; D gene: TRBD1; CDR3 DNA: TGTGCCAGTAGTACTATAAACGACAGGGTCTACGAGCAGTACTTC; CDR3 protein: CASSTINDRVYEQYF
J gene: TRBJ2-2; V gene: TRBV5-3; clone size: NA; CDR3 length: 17; D gene: NA; CDR3 DNA: TGTGCCAGAAGCTTCGTCGGGGGGCCCCCGAACACCGGGGAGCTGTTTTTT; CDR3 protein: CARSFVGGPPNTGELFF
J gene: TRBJ1-1; V gene: TRBV15; clone size: once; CDR3 length: 15; D gene: TRBD1; CDR3 DNA: TGTGCCACCAGCAGAGATGGACAGGGGGCCACTGAAGCTTTCTTT; CDR3 protein: CATSRDGQGATEAFF
J gene: TRBJ2-1; V gene: TRBV10-3; clone size: NA; CDR3 length: 14; D gene: NA; CDR3 DNA: TGTGCCATCACAGCGGGTAGCTCCTACAATGAGCAGTTCTTC; CDR3 protein: CAITAGSSYNEQFF
J gene: TRBJ2-3; V gene: TRBV19; clone size: NA; CDR3 length: 14; D gene: NA; CDR3 DNA: TGTGCCAGTAGTCTGGGACTTTACACAGATACGCAGTATTTT; CDR3 protein: CASSLGLYTDTQYF
J gene: TRBJ1-2; V gene: TRBV30; clone size: NA; CDR3 length: 14; D gene: NA; CDR3 DNA: TGTGCCTGGACGGTTCACAGGGATGGCTATGGCTACACCTTC; CDR3 protein: CAWTVHRDGYGYTF
J gene: TRBJ1-1; V gene: TRBV7-3; clone size: NA; CDR3 length: 16; D gene: NA; CDR3 DNA: TGTGCCAGCAGCTTAACCTCGGATGCAGGGAACACTGAAGCTTTCTTT; CDR3 protein: CASSLTSDAGNTEAFF
J gene: TRBJ2-4; V gene: TRBV29-1; clone size: NA; CDR3 length: 14; D gene: TRBD2; CDR3 DNA: TGCAGCGGATGGTCCGCGGGAGGAGGGAACATTCAGTACTTC; CDR3 protein: CSGWSAGGGNIQYF
J gene: TRBJ1-5; V gene: TRBV11-2; clone size: few; CDR3 length: 15; D gene: TRBD1; CDR3 DNA: TGTGCCAGCAGCTCCGGGGGACAGGGGCATCAGCCCCAGCATTTT; CDR3 protein: CASSSGGQGHQPQHF
J gene: TRBJ2-3; V gene: TRBV19; clone size: NA; CDR3 length: 15; D gene: TRBD2; CDR3 DNA: TGTGCCAGTAGCCCTAGCGGGAGACTAGGAGATACGCAGTATTTT; CDR3 protein: CASSPSGRLGDTQYF
J gene: TRBJ2-7; V gene: TRBV4-3; clone size: NA; CDR3 length: 15; D gene: NA; CDR3 DNA: TGCGCCAGCAGCCAAGATCGAGCGGAGGCCTACGAGCAGTACTTC; CDR3 protein: CASSQDRAEAYEQYF
J gene: TRBJ2-1; V gene: TRBV2; clone size: NA; CDR3 length: 13; D gene: NA; CDR3 DNA: TGTGCCAGCAGTGAACACGGTAACAATGAGCAGTTCTTC; CDR3 protein: CASSEHGNNEQFF
J gene: TRBJ1-2; V gene: TRBV5-4; clone size: NA; CDR3 length: 13; D gene: NA; CDR3 DNA: TGTGCCAGCAGCTTGGACAGTAACTATGGCTACACCTTC; CDR3 protein: CASSLDSNYGYTF
J gene: TRBJ1-2; V gene: TRBV5-4; clone size: NA; CDR3 length: 15; D gene: NA; CDR3 DNA: TGTGCCAGCAGAACAGACCCACTTGCGGGCTATGGCTACACCTTC; CDR3 protein: CASRTDPLAGYGYTF
J gene: TRBJ1-3; V gene: TRBV6-5; clone size: NA; CDR3 length: 14; D gene: NA; CDR3 DNA: TGTGCCAGCAAGCCAGGGTTCTCTGGAAACACCATATATTTT; CDR3 protein: CASKPGFSGNTIYF
J gene: TRBJ2-1; V gene: TRBV19; clone size: once; CDR3 length: 16; D gene: NA; CDR3 DNA: TGTGCCACCACCGGTCGGGCGGGGAGCTCCTACAATGAGCAGTTCTTC; CDR3 protein: CATTGRAGSSYNEQFF
J gene: TRBJ2-5; V gene: TRBV6-5; clone size: NA; CDR3 length: 14; D gene: TRBD2; CDR3 DNA: TGTGCCAGCAGTTGGCGGGAGAGCCAAGAGACCCAGTACTTC; CDR3 protein: CASSWRESQETQYF
J gene: TRBJ1-4; V gene: TRBV27; clone size: NA; CDR3 length: 13; D gene: TRBD1; CDR3 DNA: TGTGCCAGCAGTTACCGGGACAGTGAAAAACTGTTTTTT; CDR3 protein: CASSYRDSEKLFF
J gene: TRBJ1-1; V gene: TRBV6-6; clone size: NA; CDR3 length: 11; D gene: NA; CDR3 DNA: TGTGCCAGCAGCACTAGTGCGGAAGCTTTCTTT; CDR3 protein: CASSTSAEAFF
J gene: TRBJ1-1; V gene: TRBV6-5; clone size: NA; CDR3 length: 16; D gene: NA; CDR3 DNA: TGTGCCAGCAGTTACTCGAATCGTGCCGGTAACACTGAAGCTTTCTTT; CDR3 protein: CASSYSNRAGNTEAFF
J gene: TRBJ1-1; V gene: TRBV6-1; clone size: NA; CDR3 length: 15; D gene: NA; CDR3 DNA: TGTGCCAGCAGTGAAGGGAGGCTCGGGGGGACTGAAGCTTTCTTT; CDR3 protein: CASSEGRLGGTEAFF
J gene: TRBJ2-2; V gene: TRBV11-2; clone size: NA; CDR3 length: 15; D gene: TRBD1; CDR3 DNA: TGTGCCAGCAGCACCACAGGGGGCTATACCGGGGAGCTGTTTTTT; CDR3 protein: CASSTTGGYTGELFF
J gene: TRBJ1-2; V gene: TRBV10-3; clone size: NA; CDR3 length: 15; D gene: TRBD1; CDR3 DNA: TGTGCCATCAGTGAGTCACCGGGACAGGGGTATGGCTACACCTTC; CDR3 protein: CAISESPGQGYGYTF
J gene: TRBJ1-2; V gene: TRBV6-1; clone size: NA; CDR3 length: 13; D gene: TRBD1; CDR3 DNA: TGTGCCAGCAGTGAAGGGACAGGGGTGGGCTACACCTTC; CDR3 protein: CASSEGTGVGYTF
J gene: TRBJ1-1; V gene: TRBV14; clone size: NA; CDR3 length: 15; D gene: NA; CDR3 DNA: TGTGCCAGCAGCCAAGATCCATGGAGGACCACTGAAGCTTTCTTT; CDR3 protein: CASSQDPWRTTEAFF
J gene: TRBJ1-2; V gene: TRBV6-4; clone size: few; CDR3 length: 15; D gene: NA; CDR3 DNA: TGTGCCAGCAACGCGAACGGAGGACAGAACTATGGCTACACCTTC; CDR3 protein: CASNANGGQNYGYTF
J gene: TRBJ1-2; V gene: TRBV5-1; clone size: NA; CDR3 length: 13; D gene: TRBD1; CDR3 DNA: TGCGCCAGCAGCTTGCAGGGGGACTATGGCTACACCTTC; CDR3 protein: CASSLQGDYGYTF
J gene: TRBJ2-2; V gene: TRBV11-2; clone size: NA; CDR3 length: 13; D gene: NA; CDR3 DNA: TGTGCCAGCAGCGCAAGGGGAACCGGGGAGCTGTTTTTT; CDR3 protein: CASSARGTGELFF
J gene: TRBJ2-1; V gene: TRBV5-1; clone size: NA; CDR3 length: 17; D gene: NA; CDR3 DNA: TGCGCCAGCAGCTTGCTCGAAGGCTCTCCGGTGGGCGATGAGCAGTTCTTC; CDR3 protein: CASSLLEGSPVGDEQFF
J gene: TRBJ2-7; V gene: TRBV5-1; clone size: few; CDR3 length: 17; D gene: NA; CDR3 DNA: TGCGCCAGCAGCTTGGGCGGCGTGGGACAAAGGGGTTACGAGCAGTACTTC; CDR3 protein: CASSLGGVGQRGYEQYF